The 11 T cell receptor beta chains below come from one sample, sequenced in a study of cytomegalovirus exposure and HLA in healthy donors. Profiling relied on immunoSEQ multiplex PCR, and the TCRdb table lists in-frame clones only, not all of them. In the table there are more than 95,000 clones, about 84% of which are singletons. Sequenced material: PBMCs. These receptors all stem from a young man in good health and CMV-seronegative.

This clone was counted a single time. DNA for the CDR3: TGTGCCAGCAGCCTGACAGGGGGCGATTCACCCCTCCACTTT. It specifies CASSLTGGDSPLHF. The rearrangement links TRBV7-6 to TRBJ1-6, with TRBD1 matching over 10 bases. From germline, CDR1 is SGHVS and CDR2 FNYEAQ. V lost 5 bases to trimming and J lost 8 bases; unmatched junction nucleotides: 3. This CDR3 contains 14 residues.

In this sample, this clone turned up a few times. The CDR3 DNA sequence: TGTGCCAGCAGTGACCACTTCAGGGGGGACGGCTACACCTTC. Its protein product is CASSDHFRGDGYTF. The V and J genes are TRBV6-1 and TRBJ1-2; 7 positions match TRBD1. CDR3 length: 14 amino acids. Trimming at V came to 3 bases and at J to 8 bases, leaving 9 bases not matched to a gene. Germline V gene data show CDR1 as MNHNS and CDR2 as SASEGT.

This chain uses TRBV5-6 with TRBJ1-5, with 10 bases identical to TRBD1. This CDR3 spans 15 amino acids. After removal of 0 bases from V and 6 bases from J, the junction contained 3 bases not matched to a gene. In germline, CDR1 is SGHDT, CDR2 YYEEEE. This CDR3 is CASSLVGQGSQPQHF. DNA of the CDR3: TGTGCCAGCAGCTTGGTGGGACAGGGGAGTCAGCCCCAGCATTTT.

V usage is TRBV25-1 and J usage is TRBJ2-4; 7 positions match TRBD1. The germline CDR1 and CDR2 sequences are MGHDK and SYGVNS. V gave up 3 bases and J gave up 2 bases; unmatched junction bases: 7. The CDR3 has 16 amino acids. The CDR3 bases are TGTGCCAGCAGTGACCAACAGGGGTTCCCCAAAAACATTCAGTACTTC. Its protein is CASSDQQGFPKNIQYF.

The J gene is TRBJ1-6, the V gene TRBV14; 8 positions match TRBD1. There are 15 residues in the CDR3. CDR1 is SGHDN, CDR2 FVKESK, per germline. Trimming removed 4 bases from V and 9 bases from J; junction bases left unmatched: 8. Written as DNA, the CDR3 is TGTGCCAGCAGCCCTCAGGGGGCGACTAGTTCACCCCTCCACTTT. Protein: CASSPQGATSSPLHF.

V gene TRBV6-1 combines with J gene TRBJ2-7, with 11 positions matching TRBD2. The ends lost 8 bases at V and 7 bases at J; junction bases unmatched: 10. Germline loops: CDR1 MNHNS, CDR2 SASEGT. The CDR3 contains 14 residues. Written as DNA, the CDR3 is TGTGCCAGCGGGTGGGGGACTAGCGGCGTGGAGCAGTACTTC. Its protein product is CASGWGTSGVEQYF.

V gene TRBV6-5 combines with J gene TRBJ2-7; perhaps TRBD2 as D (6 bases). V shed 4 bases and J shed 0 bases, with 10 bases lying between them. Looked up from germline, CDR1 is MNHEY and CDR2 is SVGAGI. This CDR3 is 14 amino acids long. CDR3 residues: CASSSRRGSYEQYF. Written as DNA, the CDR3 is TGTGCCAGCAGTTCCAGGAGGGGCTCCTACGAGCAGTACTTC.

V gene TRBV30 combines with J gene TRBJ1-4; 10 bases are a match to TRBD1. Germline-derived CDR1 and CDR2 are GTSNPN and SVGIG (reference sequence). The V and J ends lost 8 bases and 7 bases, in that order; junction bases with no gene match: 10. The CDR3 is made up of 14 amino acids. The CDR3 here is CAGGSDRGSEKLFF. The CDR3 region has the DNA TGTGCCGGGGGATCGGACAGGGGGTCTGAAAAACTGTTTTTT.

As for this clone: In the same sample, other DNA sequences code for this CDR3. This chain connects TRBV6-1 to TRBJ2-3; D ambiguous. The CDR3 consists of 15 residues. Germline V CDR1 and CDR2: MNHNS, SASEGT. Trimming cost V 0 bases and J 2 bases, with 9 bases left between them. This chain's CDR3 is CASSEAGHPTDTQYF. CDR3 bases: TGTGCCAGCAGTGAAGCTGGCCACCCCACAGATACGCAGTATTTT.

The rearrangement joins TRBV6-4 to TRBJ1-1, with D maybe TRBD1 (6 bases). Trimming left V 3 bases short and J 4 bases short, with 15 bases between. The germline V gene encodes CDR1 MRHNA and CDR2 SNTAGT. CDR3 length equals 15 residues. The CDR3, as DNA: TGTGCCAGCAGTGATTCAGGGGCGCCCCGCACTGAAGCTTTCTTT. Its protein product is CASSDSGAPRTEAFF.

The chain couples TRBV11-2 to TRBJ2-1; tentatively, D is TRBD1 (6 bases). This CDR3 is built from 16 residues. V was trimmed by 2 bases and J by 1 base, leaving 12 bases between them. The germline CDR1 and CDR2 sequences are SGHAT and FQNNGV. The CDR3 here is CASSLLDSDSYNEQFF. DNA of the CDR3: TGTGCCAGCAGCTTACTGGACAGTGATTCCTACAATGAGCAGTTCTTC. Full variable domain (remainder filled in from reference TRBV11-2 and TRBJ2-1): EAGVAQSPRYKIIEKRQSVAFWCNPISGHATLYWYQQILGQGPKLLIQFQNNGVVDDSQLPKDRFSAERLKGVDSTLKIQPAKLEDSAVYLCASSLLDSDSYNEQFFGPGTRLTVL.